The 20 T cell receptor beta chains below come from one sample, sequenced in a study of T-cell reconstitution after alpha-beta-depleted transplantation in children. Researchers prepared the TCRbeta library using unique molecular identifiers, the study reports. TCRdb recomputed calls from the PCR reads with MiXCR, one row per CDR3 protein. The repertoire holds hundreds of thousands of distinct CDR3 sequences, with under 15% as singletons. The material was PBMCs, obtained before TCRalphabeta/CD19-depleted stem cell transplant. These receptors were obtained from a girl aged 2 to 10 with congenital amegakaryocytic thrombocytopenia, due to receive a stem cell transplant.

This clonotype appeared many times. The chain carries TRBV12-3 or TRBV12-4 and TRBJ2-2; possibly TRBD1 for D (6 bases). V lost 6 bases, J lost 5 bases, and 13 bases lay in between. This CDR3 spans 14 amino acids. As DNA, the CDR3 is TGTGCCAGCAGCTCCACGAGGGGGACCGGGGAGCTGTTTTTT. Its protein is CASSSTRGTGELFF.

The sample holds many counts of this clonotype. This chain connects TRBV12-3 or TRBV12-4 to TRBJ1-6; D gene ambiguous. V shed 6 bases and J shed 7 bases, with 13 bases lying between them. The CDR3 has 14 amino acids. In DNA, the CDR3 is TGTGCCAGCAGCCCGAGTTATAAGAATTCACCCCTCCACTTT. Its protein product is CASSPSYKNSPLHF.

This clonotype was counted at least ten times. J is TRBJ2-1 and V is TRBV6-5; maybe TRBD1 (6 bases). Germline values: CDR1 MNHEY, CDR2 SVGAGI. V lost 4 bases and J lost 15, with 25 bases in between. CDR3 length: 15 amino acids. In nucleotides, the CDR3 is TGTGCCAGCAGTTCGGGTAACAGGGTCGGTCTTTCTCTGTTCTTC. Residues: CASSSGNRVGLSLFF.

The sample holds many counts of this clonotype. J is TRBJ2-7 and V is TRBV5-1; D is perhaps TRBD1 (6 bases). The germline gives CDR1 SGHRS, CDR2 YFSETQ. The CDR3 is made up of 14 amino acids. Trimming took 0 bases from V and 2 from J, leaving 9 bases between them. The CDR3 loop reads CASSLEGVTYEQYF. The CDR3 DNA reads TGCGCCAGCAGCTTGGAGGGGGTCACCTACGAGCAGTACTTC.

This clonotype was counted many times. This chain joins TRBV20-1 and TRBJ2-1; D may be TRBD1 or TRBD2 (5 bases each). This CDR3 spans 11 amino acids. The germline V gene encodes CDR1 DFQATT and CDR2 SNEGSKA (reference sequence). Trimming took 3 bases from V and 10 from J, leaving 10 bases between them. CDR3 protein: CSASGTGEQFF. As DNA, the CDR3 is TGCAGTGCTAGCGGGACCGGGGAGCAGTTCTTC.

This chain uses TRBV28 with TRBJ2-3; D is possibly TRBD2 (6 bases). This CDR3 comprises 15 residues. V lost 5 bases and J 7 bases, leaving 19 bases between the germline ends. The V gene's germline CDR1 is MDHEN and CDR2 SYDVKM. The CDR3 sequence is CASSVRDPPPYTQYF. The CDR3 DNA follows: TGTGCCAGCAGTGTGCGGGACCCCCCTCCATATACGCAGTATTTT.

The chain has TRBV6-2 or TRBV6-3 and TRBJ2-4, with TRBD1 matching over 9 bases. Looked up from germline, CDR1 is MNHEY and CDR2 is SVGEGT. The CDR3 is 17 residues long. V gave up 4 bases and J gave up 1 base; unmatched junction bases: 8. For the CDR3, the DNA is TGTGCCAGCAGTTGGGAACAGGGGGCTCGTGCCAAAAACATTCAGTACTTC. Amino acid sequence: CASSWEQGARAKNIQYF.

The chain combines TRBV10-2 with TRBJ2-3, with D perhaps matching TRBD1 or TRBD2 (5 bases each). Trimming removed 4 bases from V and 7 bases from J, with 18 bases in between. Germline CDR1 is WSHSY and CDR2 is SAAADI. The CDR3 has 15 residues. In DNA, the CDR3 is TGCGCCAGCAGTGTCGGGACGCTATTTCTTAATACGCAGTATTTT. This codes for CASSVGTLFLNTQYF.

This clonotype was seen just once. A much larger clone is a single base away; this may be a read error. DNA of the CDR3: TGTGCCAGCAGCCCCGGGAGTAGCGGGATGATCGGGGAGCTGTTTTTT. It encodes CASSPGSSGMIGELFF. The V call is TRBV7-2, the J call TRBJ2-2; 8 nucleotides align to TRBD2. CDR3 size: 16 residues. The V segment lost 5 bases and the J segment 7 bases; nucleotides outside the gene matches: 12. Germline lookup yields CDR1 SGHTA and CDR2 FQGNSA.

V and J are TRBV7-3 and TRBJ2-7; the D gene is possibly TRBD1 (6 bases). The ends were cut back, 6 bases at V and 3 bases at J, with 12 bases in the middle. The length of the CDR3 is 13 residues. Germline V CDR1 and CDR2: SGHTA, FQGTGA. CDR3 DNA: TGTGCCAGCAGAAGGGACACGTACTACGAGCAGTACTTC. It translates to CASRRDTYYEQYF.

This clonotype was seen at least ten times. Here the CDR3 reads CASSQFIYEQYF. The CDR3 region has the DNA TGTGCCAGCAGCCAATTTATCTACGAGCAGTACTTC. This sequence joins TRBV3-1 and TRBJ2-7; no firm D call. The CDR3 runs to 12 residues. Germline lookup yields CDR1 LGHDT and CDR2 YNNKEL (reference sequence). Trimming shortened V by 2 bases and J by 3 bases, and 5 bases separated the two germline ends.

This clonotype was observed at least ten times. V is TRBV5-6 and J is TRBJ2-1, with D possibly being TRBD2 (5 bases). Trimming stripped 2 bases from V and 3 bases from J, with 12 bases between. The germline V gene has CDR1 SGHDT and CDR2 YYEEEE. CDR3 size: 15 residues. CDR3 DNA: TGTGCCAGCAGCTTTTCTCCAGGAGGCTACAATGAGCAGTTCTTC. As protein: CASSFSPGGYNEQFF.

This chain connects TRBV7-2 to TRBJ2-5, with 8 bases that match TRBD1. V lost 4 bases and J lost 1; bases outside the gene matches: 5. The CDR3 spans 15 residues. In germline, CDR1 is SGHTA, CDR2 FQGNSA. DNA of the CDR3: TGTGCCAGCAGCTCGGACAGGGCGACCCAAGAGACCCAGTACTTC. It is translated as CASSSDRATQETQYF.

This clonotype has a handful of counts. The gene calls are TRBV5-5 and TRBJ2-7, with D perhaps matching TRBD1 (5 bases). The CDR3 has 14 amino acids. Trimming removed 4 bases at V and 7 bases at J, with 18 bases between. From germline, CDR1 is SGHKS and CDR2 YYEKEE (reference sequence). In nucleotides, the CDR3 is TGTGCCAGCAGCACCACCCCCACGGACAAGGAGCAGTACTTC. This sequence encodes CASSTTPTDKEQYF.

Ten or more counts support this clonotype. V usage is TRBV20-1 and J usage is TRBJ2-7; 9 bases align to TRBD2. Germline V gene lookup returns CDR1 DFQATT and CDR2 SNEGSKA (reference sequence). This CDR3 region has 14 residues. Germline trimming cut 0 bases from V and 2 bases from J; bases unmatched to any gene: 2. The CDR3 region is CSARDPSGTYEQYF. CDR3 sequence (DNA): TGCAGTGCTAGAGATCCTAGCGGGACCTACGAGCAGTACTTC.

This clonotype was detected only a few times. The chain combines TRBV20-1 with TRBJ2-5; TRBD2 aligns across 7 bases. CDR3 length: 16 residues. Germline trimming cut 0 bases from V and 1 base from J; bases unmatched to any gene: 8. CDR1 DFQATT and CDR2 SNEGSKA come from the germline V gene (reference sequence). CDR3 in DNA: TGCAGTGCTAGAGATGGGAAGCGGGATCCCCAAGAGACCCAGTACTTC. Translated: CSARDGKRDPQETQYF.

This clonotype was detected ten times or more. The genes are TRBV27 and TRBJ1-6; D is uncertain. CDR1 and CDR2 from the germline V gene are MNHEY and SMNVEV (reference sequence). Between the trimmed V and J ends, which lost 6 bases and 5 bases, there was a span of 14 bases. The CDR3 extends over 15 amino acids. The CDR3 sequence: CASSPRPGHNSPLHF. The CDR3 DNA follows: TGTGCCAGCAGCCCAAGGCCGGGTCATAATTCACCCCTCCACTTT.

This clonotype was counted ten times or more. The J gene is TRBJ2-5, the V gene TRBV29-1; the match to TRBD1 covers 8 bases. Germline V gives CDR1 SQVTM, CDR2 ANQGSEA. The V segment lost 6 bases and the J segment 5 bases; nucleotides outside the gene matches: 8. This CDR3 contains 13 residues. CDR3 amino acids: CSVDRGWAETQYF. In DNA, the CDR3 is TGCAGCGTAGACAGGGGTTGGGCGGAGACCCAGTACTTC.

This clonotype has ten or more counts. CDR3 nucleotides: TGTGCCAGCAGCCGTAGCGGGTCAGGCACCAATGAGCAGTTCTTC. As protein: CASSRSGSGTNEQFF. The V gene is TRBV5-6, the J gene TRBJ2-1, with 7 positions matching TRBD2. The CDR3 is 15 amino acids. Germline V CDR1 and CDR2: SGHDT, YYEEEE. Germline trimming cut 4 bases from V and 6 bases from J; bases unmatched to any gene: 10.

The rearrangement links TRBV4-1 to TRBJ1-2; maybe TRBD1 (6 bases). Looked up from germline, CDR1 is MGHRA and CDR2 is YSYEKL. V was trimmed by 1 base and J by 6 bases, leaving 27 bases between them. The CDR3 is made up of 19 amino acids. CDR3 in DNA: TGCGCCAGCAGCCAAGGTATATTACCGACAGGCGTTGGAATTGATGGCTACACCTTC. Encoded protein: CASSQGILPTGVGIDGYTF.